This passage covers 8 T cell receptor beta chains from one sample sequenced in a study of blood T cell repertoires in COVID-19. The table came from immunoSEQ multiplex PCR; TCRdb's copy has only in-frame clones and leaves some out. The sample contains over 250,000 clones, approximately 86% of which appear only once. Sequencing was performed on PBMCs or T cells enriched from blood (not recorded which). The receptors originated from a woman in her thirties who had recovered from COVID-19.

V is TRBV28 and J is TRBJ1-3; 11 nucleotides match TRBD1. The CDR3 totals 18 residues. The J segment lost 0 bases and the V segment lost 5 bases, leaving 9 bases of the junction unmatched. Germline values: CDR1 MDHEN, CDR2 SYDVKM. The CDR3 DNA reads TGTGCCAGCAGTCCCGCGGGACAGGGGGGGCTCTCTGGAAACACCATATATTTT. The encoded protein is CASSPAGQGGLSGNTIYF.

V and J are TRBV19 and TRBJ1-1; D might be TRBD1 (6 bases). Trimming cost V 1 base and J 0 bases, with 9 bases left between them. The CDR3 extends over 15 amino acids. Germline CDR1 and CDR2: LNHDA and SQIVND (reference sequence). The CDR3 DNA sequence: TGTGCCAGTAGTATAGTGGGACACCTGAACACTGAAGCTTTCTTT. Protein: CASSIVGHLNTEAFF.

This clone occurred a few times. The CDR3 sequence: CASSGNRDHSYGYTF. As DNA, the CDR3 is TGTGCCAGCAGTGGAAACAGGGACCACTCCTATGGCTACACCTTC. The chain is built from TRBV6-4 and TRBJ1-2, with a possible D match to TRBD1 (6 bases). The CDR3 sequence is 15 residues long. The ends were cut back, 4 bases at V and 4 bases at J, with 16 bases in the middle. CDR1 is MRHNA, CDR2 SNTAGT, per germline.

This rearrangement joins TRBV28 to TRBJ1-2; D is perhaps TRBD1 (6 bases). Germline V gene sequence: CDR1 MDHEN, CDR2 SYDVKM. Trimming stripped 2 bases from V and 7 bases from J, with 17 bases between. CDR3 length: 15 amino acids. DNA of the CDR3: TGTGCCAGCAGTTTAGACTCAGGGGAAATCGGTGGCTACACCTTC. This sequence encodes CASSLDSGEIGGYTF.

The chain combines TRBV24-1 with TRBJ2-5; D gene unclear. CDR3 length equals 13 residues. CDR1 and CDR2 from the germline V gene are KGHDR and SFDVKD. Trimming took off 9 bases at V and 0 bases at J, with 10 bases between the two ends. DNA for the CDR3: TGTGCCACCCGGAGAAACCACCAAGAGACCCAGTACTTC. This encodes CATRRNHQETQYF.

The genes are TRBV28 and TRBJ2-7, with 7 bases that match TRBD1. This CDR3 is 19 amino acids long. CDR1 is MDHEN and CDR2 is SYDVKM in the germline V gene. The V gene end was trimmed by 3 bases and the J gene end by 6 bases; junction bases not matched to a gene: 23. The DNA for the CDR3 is TGTGCCAGCAGTTTTGCTGGGCAGGGGGTCGGGCGGGCCTTGACCGAGCAGTACTTC. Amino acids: CASSFAGQGVGRALTEQYF.

CDR3 in amino acids: CSVEEDRPYEQYF. The CDR3 DNA sequence: TGCAGCGTTGAAGAGGACAGGCCGTACGAGCAGTACTTC. This chain links TRBV29-1 with TRBJ2-7; 7 nucleotides agree with TRBD1. Trimming took 0 bases from V and 4 from J; bases not matched to a gene: 3. Germline V gene lookup returns CDR1 SQVTM and CDR2 ANQGSEA. The CDR3 sequence is 13 residues long.

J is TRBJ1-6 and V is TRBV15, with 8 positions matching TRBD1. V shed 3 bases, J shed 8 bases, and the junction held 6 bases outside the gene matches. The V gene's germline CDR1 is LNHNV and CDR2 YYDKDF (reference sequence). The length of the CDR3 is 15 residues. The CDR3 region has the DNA TGTGCCACCAGCAGCGACAGGGGAAACGATTCACCCCTCCACTTT. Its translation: CATSSDRGNDSPLHF.